Listed below are T cell receptor beta chains from one sample, sequenced in a study of graft-versus-host responses after intestinal transplantation. Using immunoSEQ multiplex PCR, the repertoire was profiled, and TCRdb retains in-frame clones only, with some absent. The table records roughly 15,000 clones, about 74% of them present only once. The sample consisted of ileum tissue, taken 16 days after intestinal transplant. These receptors were collected from a human patient who received an intestinal transplant, so some T cells may come from the graft donor. The conserved cysteine and the conserved F or W are not part of the CDR3 here.

v_gene: TRBV5-1
j_gene: TRBJ2-3
CDR3aa: ASSAGQGPTDTQY

v_gene: TRBV7-3
j_gene: TRBJ1-1
CDR3aa: ASSPQGPPKTEAF

v_gene: TRBV7-4
j_gene: TRBJ2-5
CDR3aa: ASSTRDRGTSGQETQY

v_gene: TRBV4-2
j_gene: TRBJ2-1
CDR3aa: ASSQDRGLEQF

v_gene: TRBV6-6
j_gene: TRBJ2-7
CDR3aa: ASSVAGKYEQY

v_gene: TRBV25-1
j_gene: TRBJ2-7
CDR3aa: ASSEHSYEQY

v_gene: TRBV30
j_gene: TRBJ1-4
CDR3aa: AREPTGRKEKLF

v_gene: TRBV6-6
j_gene: TRBJ1-1
CDR3aa: ASSLQGNTEAF

v_gene: TRBV4-3
j_gene: TRBJ2-1
CDR3aa: ASSQDSSGGLYNEQF

v_gene: TRBV6-4
j_gene: TRBJ1-2
CDR3aa: ARVGRRYGYT

v_gene: TRBV7-9
j_gene: TRBJ1-2
CDR3aa: ASTILGGDLGYT

v_gene: TRBV6-6
j_gene: TRBJ1-1
CDR3aa: ASSYRDRNTEAF

v_gene: TRBV28
j_gene: TRBJ1-1
CDR3aa: ASSLSLWTEAF

v_gene: TRBV19
j_gene: TRBJ1-2
CDR3aa: ASSIGVRGSGYT

v_gene: TRBV6-5
j_gene: TRBJ1-5
CDR3aa: ASSIGQGSQPQH

v_gene: TRBV28
j_gene: TRBJ2-1
CDR3aa: ASSSQGALGDNEQF

v_gene: TRBV30
j_gene: TRBJ2-7
CDR3aa: AWSGGYEQY

v_gene: TRBV7-9
j_gene: TRBJ2-1
CDR3aa: ASSPRGTDNEQF

v_gene: TRBV6-5
j_gene: TRBJ2-2
CDR3aa: ASSYALFNTGELF

v_gene: TRBV10-3
j_gene: TRBJ2-3
CDR3aa: AISDTGYTDTQY

v_gene: TRBV27
j_gene: TRBJ2-1
CDR3aa: ASSYLSPSGMGNEQF

v_gene: TRBV6-5
j_gene: TRBJ2-7
CDR3aa: ASSYGSGLDYEQY

v_gene: TRBV9
j_gene: TRBJ1-1
CDR3aa: ASSVNRGTEAF

v_gene: TRBV4-1
j_gene: TRBJ1-1
CDR3aa: ASSHRAGQSIEAF

v_gene: TRBV5-1
j_gene: TRBJ2-7
CDR3aa: ASSLGGGGASSYEQY

v_gene: TRBV9
j_gene: TRBJ1-3
CDR3aa: ASGGGPSGNTIY

v_gene: TRBV5-1
j_gene: TRBJ2-2
CDR3aa: ASSLGYTTGGAVGELF